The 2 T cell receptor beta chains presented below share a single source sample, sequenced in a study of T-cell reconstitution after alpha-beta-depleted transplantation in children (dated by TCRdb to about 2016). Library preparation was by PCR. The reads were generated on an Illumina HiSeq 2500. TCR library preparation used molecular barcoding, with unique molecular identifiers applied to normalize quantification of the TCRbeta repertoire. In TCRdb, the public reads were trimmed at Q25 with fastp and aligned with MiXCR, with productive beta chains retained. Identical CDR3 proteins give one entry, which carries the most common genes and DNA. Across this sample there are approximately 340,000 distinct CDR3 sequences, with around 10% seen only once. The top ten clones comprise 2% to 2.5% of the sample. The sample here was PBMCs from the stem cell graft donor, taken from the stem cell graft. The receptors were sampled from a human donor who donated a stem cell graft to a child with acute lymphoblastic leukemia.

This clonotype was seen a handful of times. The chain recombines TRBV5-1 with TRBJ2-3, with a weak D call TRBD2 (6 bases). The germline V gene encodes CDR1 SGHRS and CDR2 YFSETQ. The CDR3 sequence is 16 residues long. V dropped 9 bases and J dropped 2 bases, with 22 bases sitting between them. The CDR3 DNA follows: TGCGCCACTGCTCCGGATATGGGACTTTACACAGATACGCAGTATTTT. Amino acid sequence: CATAPDMGLYTDTQYF.

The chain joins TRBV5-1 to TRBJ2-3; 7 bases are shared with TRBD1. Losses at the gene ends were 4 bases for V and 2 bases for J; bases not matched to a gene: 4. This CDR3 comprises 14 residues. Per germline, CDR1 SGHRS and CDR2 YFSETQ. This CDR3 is CASSGTVLTDTQYF. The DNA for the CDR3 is TGCGCCAGCAGCGGGACAGTCCTCACAGATACGCAGTATTTT. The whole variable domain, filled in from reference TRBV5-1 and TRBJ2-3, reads KAGVTQTPRYLIKTRGQQVTLSCSPISGHRSVSWYQQTPGQGLQFLFEYFSETQRNKGNFPGRFSGRQFSNSRSEMNVSTLELGDSALYLCASSGTVLTDTQYFGPGTRLTVL.